These T cell receptor beta chains were read from a single sample in a study of T-cell memory formation after mild COVID-19. TCRdb used MiXCR to reprocess the 5' RACE reads, holding one entry per CDR3 protein. Of 25,000 to 35,000 distinct CDR3 sequences in the sample, roughly 12% were seen once. Material: PBMCs or a T cell subset sorted from them (not recorded which). All receptors come from an adult woman who had mild COVID-19 (a few samples of this study predate the infection). Cell type and time point are not known. Each CDR3 is given with its conserved first and last residue. Each record gives: D gene, CDR3 length, clone size, J gene, V gene, CDR3 DNA, CDR3 protein. The D gene is left open where the match is weak. Clone sizes are shown as once, few, many, or a class for an expanded clone.

>.|22|many|TRBJ2-1|TRBV3-2
TGTGCCAGCAGCCAACACTACCTTAAGGAGCGGGAGTTTTGTCCCATCCACAATGAGCAGTTCTTC
CASSQHYLKEREFCPIHNEQFF
>.|14|medium-sized|TRBJ1-1|TRBV5-1
TGCGCCAGCAGCTTTTGGGGGACTAACACTGAAGCTTTCTTT
CASSFWGTNTEAFF
>TRBD2|15|many|TRBJ2-7|TRBV28
TGTGCCAGCAGCCCGGGGACTAGCGGGAGTCCCGAGCAGTACTTC
CASSPGTSGSPEQYF
>.|15|large|TRBJ2-7|TRBV20-1
TGCAGTGCTACCCCCGGGGCCCTTCAGGGGTACGAGCAGTACTTC
CSATPGALQGYEQYF
>.|15|many|TRBJ1-1|TRBV6-5
TGTGCCAGCAGTTACCTTTACAGGGAGGTCCCTGAAGCTTTCTTT
CASSYLYREVPEAFF
>TRBD2|18|many|TRBJ2-1|TRBV7-8
TGTGCCAGCAGCTCCCTAGCGGGGGCCGCACTTTCCTACAATGAGCAGTTCTTC
CASSSLAGAALSYNEQFF
>TRBD1|15|many|TRBJ2-7|TRBV6-6
TGTGCCAGCAGTTACTCGACAGGGGGCTCCTACGAGCAGTACTTC
CASSYSTGGSYEQYF
>.|15|many|TRBJ1-2|TRBV3-1
TGTGCCAGCAGCCCGGGCCAGGGCAATAACTATGGCTACACCTTC
CASSPGQGNNYGYTF
>TRBD2|15|many|TRBJ2-1|TRBV20-1
TGCAGTGCGCCAACCCTAGCGGGAGCCGGCAATGAGCAGTTCTTC
CSAPTLAGAGNEQFF
>.|13|many|TRBJ2-1|TRBV7-2
TGTGCCAGCAGCTTAGGACCCGCCGGGGAGCAGTTCTTC
CASSLGPAGEQFF
>.|12|many|TRBJ2-7|TRBV20-1
TGCAGTGTTCGGGCTGATGCCTACGAGCAGTACTTC
CSVRADAYEQYF
>.|15|many|TRBJ2-7|TRBV7-2
TGTGCCAGCAGCTTCGGCAGGGGTTCGTTTAACGAGCAGTACTTC
CASSFGRGSFNEQYF
>.|14|many|TRBJ2-5|TRBV9
TGTGCCAGCAGCGTCGGCACTTTAGGGGAGACCCAGTACTTC
CASSVGTLGETQYF
>.|14|many|TRBJ2-2|TRBV7-2
TGTGCCAGCAGCTTAGACAGGGTTCCCGGGGAGCTGTTTTTT
CASSLDRVPGELFF
>.|18|many|TRBJ1-2|TRBV13
TGTGCCAGCAGCTTAAGTAGAAGGGGATCCGAGGTGCTCTATGGCTACACCTTC
CASSLSRRGSEVLYGYTF
>.|17|many|TRBJ2-2|TRBV19
TGTGCCAGTAGTAGGTATAAGGGTAAAGCGAACACCGGGGAGCTGTTTTTT
CASSRYKGKANTGELFF
>TRBD2|16|many|TRBJ2-2|TRBV12-3/TRBV12-4
TGTGCCAGCAGTTGGGCGGGGGGCGCGTACACCGGGGAGCTGTTTTTT
CASSWAGGAYTGELFF
>.|14|many|TRBJ2-1|TRBV6-2/TRBV6-3
TGTGCCAGCAGTCAAATGCTAGCGAGCAATGAGCAGTTCTTC
CASSQMLASNEQFF
>TRBD1|14|many|TRBJ2-5|TRBV6-1
TGTGCCAGCAGTGACCCGACAGGGGGTAGGGTCCAGTACTTC
CASSDPTGGRVQYF
>.|16|many|TRBJ2-1|TRBV18
TGTGCCAGCTCACCTTGGGGAGTCCGTTCCTACAATGAGCAGTTCTTC
CASSPWGVRSYNEQFF
>.|13|many|TRBJ1-2|TRBV27
TGTGCCAGCAGTCCCCGGACAGAGTGGGGCTACACCTTC
CASSPRTEWGYTF
>TRBD1|16|medium-sized|TRBJ1-6|TRBV5-6
TGTGCCAGCAACTCCCGGACGGGGACAGGGTTTTCACCCCTCCACTTT
CASNSRTGTGFSPLHF